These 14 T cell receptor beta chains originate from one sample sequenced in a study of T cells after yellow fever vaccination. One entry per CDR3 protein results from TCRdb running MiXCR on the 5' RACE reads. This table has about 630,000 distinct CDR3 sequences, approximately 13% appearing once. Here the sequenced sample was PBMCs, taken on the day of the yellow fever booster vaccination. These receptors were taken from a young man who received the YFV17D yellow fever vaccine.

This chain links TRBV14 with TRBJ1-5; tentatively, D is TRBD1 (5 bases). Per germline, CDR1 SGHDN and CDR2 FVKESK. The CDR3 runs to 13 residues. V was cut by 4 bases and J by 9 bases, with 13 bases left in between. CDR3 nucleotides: TGTGCCAGCAGCCGGACATCCCGGACGCCCCAGCATTTT. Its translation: CASSRTSRTPQHF.

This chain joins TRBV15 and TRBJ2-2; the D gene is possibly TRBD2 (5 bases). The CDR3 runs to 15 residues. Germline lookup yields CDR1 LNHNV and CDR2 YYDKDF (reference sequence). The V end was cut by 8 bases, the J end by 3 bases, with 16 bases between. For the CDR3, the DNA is TGTGCCACCGCTCCGGACCAGCGGTACACCGGGGAGCTGTTTTTT. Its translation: CATAPDQRYTGELFF. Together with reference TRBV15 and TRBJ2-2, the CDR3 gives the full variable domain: DAMVIQNPRYQVTQFGKPVTLSCSQTLNHNVMYWYQQKSSQAPKLLFHYYDKDFNNEADTPDNFQSRRPNTSFCFLDIRSPGLGDTAMYLCATAPDQRYTGELFFGEGSRLTVL.

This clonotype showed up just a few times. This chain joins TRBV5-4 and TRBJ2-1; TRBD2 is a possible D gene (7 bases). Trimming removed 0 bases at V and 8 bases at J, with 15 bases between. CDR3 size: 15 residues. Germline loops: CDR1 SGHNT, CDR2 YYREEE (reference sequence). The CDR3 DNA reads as TGTGCCAGCAGCTTGGCCTTGACGGGGGGCGATGAGCAGTTCTTC. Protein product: CASSLALTGGDEQFF.

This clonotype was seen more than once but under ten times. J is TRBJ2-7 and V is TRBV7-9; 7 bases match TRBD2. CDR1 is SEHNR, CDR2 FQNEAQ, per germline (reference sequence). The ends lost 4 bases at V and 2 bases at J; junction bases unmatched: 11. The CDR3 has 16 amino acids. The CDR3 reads CASSSPTSPSPYEQYF. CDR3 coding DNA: TGTGCCAGCAGCTCCCCGACTAGCCCCTCTCCCTACGAGCAGTACTTC.

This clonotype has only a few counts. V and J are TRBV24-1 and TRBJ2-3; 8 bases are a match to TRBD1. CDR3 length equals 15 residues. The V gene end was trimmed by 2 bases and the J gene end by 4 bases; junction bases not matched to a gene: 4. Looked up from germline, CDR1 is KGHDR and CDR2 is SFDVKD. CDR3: CATSDSGQAPDTQYF. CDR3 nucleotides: TGTGCCACCAGTGATTCGGGACAGGCCCCAGATACGCAGTATTTT.

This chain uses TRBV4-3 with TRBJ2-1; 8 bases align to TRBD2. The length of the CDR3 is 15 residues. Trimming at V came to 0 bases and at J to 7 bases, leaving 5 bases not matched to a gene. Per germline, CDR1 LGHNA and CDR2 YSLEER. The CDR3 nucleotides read TGCGCCAGCAGCCAAGATAGCGGGATTTTGAATGAGCAGTTCTTC. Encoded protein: CASSQDSGILNEQFF.

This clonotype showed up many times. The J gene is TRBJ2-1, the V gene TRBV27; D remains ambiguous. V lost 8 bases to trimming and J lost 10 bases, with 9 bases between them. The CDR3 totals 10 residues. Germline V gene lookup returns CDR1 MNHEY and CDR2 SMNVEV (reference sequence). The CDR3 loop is CASAVWEQFF. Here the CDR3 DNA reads TGTGCCAGCGCGGTTTGGGAGCAGTTCTTC.

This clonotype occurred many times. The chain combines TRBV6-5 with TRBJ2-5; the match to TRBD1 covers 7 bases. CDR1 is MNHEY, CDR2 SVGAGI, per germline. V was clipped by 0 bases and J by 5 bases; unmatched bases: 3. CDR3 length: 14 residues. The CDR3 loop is CASSYSYRGETQYF. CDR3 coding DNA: TGTGCCAGCAGTTACTCCTACAGGGGTGAGACCCAGTACTTC.

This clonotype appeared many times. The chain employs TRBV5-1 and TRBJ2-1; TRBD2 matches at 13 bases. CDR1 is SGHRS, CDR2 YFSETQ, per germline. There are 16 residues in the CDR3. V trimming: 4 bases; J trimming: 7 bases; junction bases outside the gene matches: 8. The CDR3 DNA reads TGCGCCAGCAGCCCCCCACTAGCGGGAGGGGGTAATGAGCAGTTCTTC. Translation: CASSPPLAGGGNEQFF.

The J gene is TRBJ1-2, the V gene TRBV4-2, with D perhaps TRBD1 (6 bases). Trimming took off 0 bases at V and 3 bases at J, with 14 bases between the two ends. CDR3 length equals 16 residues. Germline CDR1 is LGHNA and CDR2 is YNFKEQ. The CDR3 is CASSQDRLAGDYGYTF. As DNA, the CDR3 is TGTGCCAGCAGCCAAGATCGGCTTGCAGGGGACTATGGCTACACCTTC.

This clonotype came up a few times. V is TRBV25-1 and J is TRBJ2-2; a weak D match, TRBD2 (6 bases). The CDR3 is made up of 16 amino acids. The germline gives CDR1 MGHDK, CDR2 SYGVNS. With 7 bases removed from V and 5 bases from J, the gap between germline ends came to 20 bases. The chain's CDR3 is CASKEGGLRRTGELFF. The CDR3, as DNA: TGTGCCAGCAAGGAGGGAGGCCTTCGTAGAACCGGGGAGCTGTTTTTT. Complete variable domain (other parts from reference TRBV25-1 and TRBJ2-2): EADIYQTPRYLVIGTGKKITLECSQTMGHDKMYWYQQDPGMELHLIHYSYGVNSTEKGDLSSESTVSRIRTEHFPLTLESARPSHTSQYLCASKEGGLRRTGELFFGEGSRLTVL.

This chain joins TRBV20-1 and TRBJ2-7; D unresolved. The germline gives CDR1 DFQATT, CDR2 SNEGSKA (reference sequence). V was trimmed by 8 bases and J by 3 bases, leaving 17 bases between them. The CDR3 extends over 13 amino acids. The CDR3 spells CSPLSYADYEQYF. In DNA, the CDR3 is TGCAGTCCTCTCAGTTATGCGGACTACGAGCAGTACTTC.

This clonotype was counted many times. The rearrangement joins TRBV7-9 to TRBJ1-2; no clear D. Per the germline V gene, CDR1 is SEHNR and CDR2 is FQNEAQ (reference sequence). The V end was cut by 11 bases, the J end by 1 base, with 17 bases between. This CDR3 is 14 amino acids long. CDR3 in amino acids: CAGGSAGGNYGYTF. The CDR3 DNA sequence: TGTGCCGGCGGAAGTGCGGGCGGTAACTATGGCTACACCTTC.

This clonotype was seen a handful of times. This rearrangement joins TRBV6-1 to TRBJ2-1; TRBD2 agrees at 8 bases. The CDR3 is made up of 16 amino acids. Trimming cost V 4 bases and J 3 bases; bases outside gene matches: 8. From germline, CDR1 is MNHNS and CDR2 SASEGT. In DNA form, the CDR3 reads TGTGCCAGCAGTGGCCGGCCGGGGGGGCTCTACAATGAGCAGTTCTTC. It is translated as CASSGRPGGLYNEQFF.